The rows below give T cell receptor beta chains drawn from one sample of a study of blood T cells in healthy people across ages. From the 5' RACE reads, TCRdb called clonotypes with MiXCR, one entry per CDR3 protein. Among 550,000 to 800,000 distinct CDR3 sequences listed, 20% to 25% were seen once. Sequencing input: blood. The source is an older man in good health. Both conserved end residues are trimmed from each CDR3. Each record gives: J gene, V gene, D gene, CDR3 protein. A D gene is named only where the DNA matches it firmly.

>TRBJ2-3|TRBV12-3/TRBV12-4|.
ASSFSTGPDTQY
>TRBJ2-1|TRBV7-9|TRBD2
ASSLAYRGDEQF
>TRBJ2-7|TRBV29-1|TRBD1
SAEGQGIEQY
>TRBJ2-5|TRBV5-1|.
ASSLSGKEPETQY
>TRBJ2-5|TRBV12-5|.
ASGRDRETQY
>TRBJ2-6|TRBV19|.
ASSIAETGANVLT
>TRBJ1-2|TRBV12-3/TRBV12-4|.
ASSLVPDYGYT
>TRBJ2-5|TRBV10-3|.
AVRPSGETQY
>TRBJ2-5|TRBV18|.
ASSYDRQETQY
>TRBJ1-1|TRBV10-3|TRBD1
AISERGQGSEAF
>TRBJ2-7|TRBV12-3/TRBV12-4|.
ASSLRQGREQY
>TRBJ1-1|TRBV3-1|.
ASSQVRGTEAF
>TRBJ2-6|TRBV7-8|.
ASSSRQSGANVLT
>TRBJ2-3|TRBV9|.
ASSARGRNADTQY
>TRBJ2-7|TRBV3-1|.
ASSQPGSYEQY
>TRBJ2-1|TRBV10-3|.
AIGAEATGKQF
>TRBJ2-5|TRBV11-2|TRBD1
ASSLAIANRGYQETQY
>TRBJ1-1|TRBV20-1|.
SARDNRRGRNTEAF
>TRBJ2-1|TRBV10-3|TRBD2
AISPGLAGGYEQF
>TRBJ1-2|TRBV20-1|.
SARDPPGYT
>TRBJ1-4|TRBV7-2|.
ASSFQGGEKLF
>TRBJ2-2|TRBV11-2|.
ASSPLTGGVGELF
>TRBJ2-3|TRBV28|TRBD2
ASSRASGISTDTQY
>TRBJ1-1|TRBV2|.
ASSRESTEAF
>TRBJ2-3|TRBV3-1|.
ASSQDVLAGQGYTDTQY
>TRBJ2-7|TRBV20-1|TRBD2
SAVPSGTGYEQY
>TRBJ2-3|TRBV10-3|TRBD1
AILKTGGGTDTQY
>TRBJ2-7|TRBV4-1|.
ASSQALTHYEQY
>TRBJ1-2|TRBV28|TRBD1
ASSFRDRGYYGYT
>TRBJ2-4|TRBV13|TRBD2
ASSASGTPNIQY
>TRBJ2-5|TRBV6-6|.
ASSYTETGTQY
>TRBJ2-1|TRBV2|TRBD2
ASSEMRASGRANNEQF